This T cell receptor beta chain was profiled in a study of OX40 agonist ivuxolimab in advanced cancers. For the study at large: Ivuxolimab doses were 0.01, 0.1, 0.3, 1.5, 3 or 10 mg/kg every 2 weeks.

Findings of the study overall: More expanded clones were seen, on average, in CD8+ T cells than in CD4+.

This CDR3 contains 15 residues. Germline V gene sequence: CDR1 SGHDT, CDR2 YYEEEE. V was trimmed by 4 bases and J by 2 bases, leaving 12 bases between them. Details on this clone: Antigen unknown.

The repertoire was sequenced with immunoSEQ multiplex PCR; TCRdb's copy has only in-frame clones and lacks some. The repertoire consists of fewer than 90,000 clones, with roughly 89% occurring once and the leading ten covering 0.19%. Material: CD4+ or CD8+ T cells sorted from blood, obtained in a trial of the OX40 agonist ivuxolimab. The TCR originated in an adult with an advanced solid tumor such as melanoma, head and neck, liver or kidney cancer. J is TRBJ1-4 and V is TRBV5-6; D uncertain. The CDR3 is CASSTRGWTNEKLFF. The CDR3 DNA reads as TGTGCCAGCAGCACCCGAGGGTGGACTAATGAAAAACTGTTTTTT. The whole variable domain, filled in from reference TRBV5-6 and TRBJ1-4, reads DAGVTQSPTHLIKTRGQQVTLRCSPKSGHDTVSWYQQALGQGPQFIFQYYEEEERQRGNFPDRFSGHQFPNYSSELNVNALLLGDSALYLCASSTRGWTNEKLFFGSGTQLSVL.